The 3 T cell receptor beta chains below were found in one sample sequenced in a study of T cell repertoires in cytomegalovirus infection (dated by TCRdb to 2018 to 2020). The run used an Illumina HiSeq 1500. The raw public reads went through TCRdb reprocessing: fastp at Q25, MiXCR clone calling, in-frame beta chains kept. Entries that share a CDR3 protein sequence are merged under the most common genes and DNA. The sample table holds 200,000 to 250,000 distinct CDR3 sequences, of which approximately 38% were seen once. The top ten hold roughly three fifths of the sample. This sample's treatment or condition label indicates: in vitro stimulation with specific CMV peptide epitopes to enrich CMV-specific T cells. These receptors have no identified antigens. The specimen comprised CD8+ T cells from cultured PBMCs, sampled from culture after CMV antigen stimulation. These receptor sequences come from a human donor in good health (CMV status not recorded). Some clones in this sample may be carry-over from other donors' samples.

V gene TRBV5-6 combines with J gene TRBJ2-7; 8 bases are a match to TRBD2. This CDR3 spans 13 amino acids. With V trimmed by 3 bases and J by 2 bases, 1 base remained unmatched. CDR1 and CDR2 from the germline V gene are SGHDT and YYEEEE. CDR3 DNA sequence: TGTGCCAGCAGCTGGACTAGCACCTACGAGCAGTACTTC. Its protein product is CASSWTSTYEQYF.

This clonotype was seen only once. The gene calls are TRBV20-1 and TRBJ1-6; D is unclear. This CDR3 spans 16 amino acids. V was cut by 1 base and J by 4 bases, with 14 bases left in between. Germline loops: CDR1 DFQATT, CDR2 SNEGSKA (reference sequence). CDR3 DNA sequence: TGCAGTGCTAGAGTTCCCGGGAGTCTGTATAATTCACCCCTCCACTTT. The encoded protein is CSARVPGSLYNSPLHF.

This rearrangement joins TRBV19 to TRBJ2-4, with unresolved D. CDR1 is LNHDA, CDR2 SQIVND, per germline (reference sequence). This CDR3 spans 13 amino acids. Trimming left V 3 bases short and J 5 bases short, with 8 bases between. The CDR3 is CASSMGSQNIQYF. The CDR3 DNA follows: TGTGCCAGTAGTATGGGCAGCCAAAACATTCAGTACTTC.